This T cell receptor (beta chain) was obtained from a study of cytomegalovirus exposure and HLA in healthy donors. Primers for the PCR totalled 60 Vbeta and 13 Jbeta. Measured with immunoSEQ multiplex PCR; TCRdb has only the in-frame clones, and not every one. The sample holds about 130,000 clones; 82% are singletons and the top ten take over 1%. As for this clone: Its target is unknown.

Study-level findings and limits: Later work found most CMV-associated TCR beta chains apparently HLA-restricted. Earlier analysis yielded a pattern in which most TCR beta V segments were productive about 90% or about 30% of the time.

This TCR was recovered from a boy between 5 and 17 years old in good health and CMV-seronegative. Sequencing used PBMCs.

The CDR3: CASSQAVTGTYNEQFF. As DNA, the CDR3 is TGTGCCAGCAGCCAAGCTGTTACGGGGACCTACAATGAGCAGTTCTTC. The chain joins TRBV4-2 to TRBJ2-1, with a possible D match to TRBD2 (5 bases). CDR1 is LGHNA and CDR2 is YNFKEQ in the germline V gene. The V end was cut by 1 base, the J end by 2 bases, with 12 bases between. CDR3 size: 16 residues.